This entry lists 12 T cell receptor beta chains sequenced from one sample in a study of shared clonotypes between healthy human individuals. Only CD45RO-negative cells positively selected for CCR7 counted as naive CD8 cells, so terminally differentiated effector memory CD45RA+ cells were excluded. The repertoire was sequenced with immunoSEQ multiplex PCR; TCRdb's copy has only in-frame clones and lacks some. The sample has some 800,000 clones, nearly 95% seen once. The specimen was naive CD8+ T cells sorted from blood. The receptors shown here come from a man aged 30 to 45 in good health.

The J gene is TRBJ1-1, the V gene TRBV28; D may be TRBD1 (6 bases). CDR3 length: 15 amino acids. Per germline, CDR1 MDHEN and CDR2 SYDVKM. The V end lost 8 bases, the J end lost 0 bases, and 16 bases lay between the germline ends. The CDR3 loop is CASEISPGVNTEAFF. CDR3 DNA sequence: TGTGCCAGCGAGATAAGCCCAGGGGTGAACACTGAAGCTTTCTTT.

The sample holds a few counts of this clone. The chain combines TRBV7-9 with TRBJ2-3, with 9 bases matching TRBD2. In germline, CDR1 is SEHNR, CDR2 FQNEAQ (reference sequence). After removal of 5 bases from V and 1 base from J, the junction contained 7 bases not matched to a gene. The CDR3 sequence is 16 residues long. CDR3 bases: TGTGCCAGCAGCGCAGGCGGGAGGGCCGGCACAGATACGCAGTATTTT. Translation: CASSAGGRAGTDTQYF.

As DNA, the CDR3 is TGTGCCAGCAGCTTAGATCCGGGAACCTACGAGCAGTACTTC. Translation gives CASSLDPGTYEQYF. The chain carries TRBV7-8 and TRBJ2-7; tentative D call: TRBD2 (5 bases). Trimming left V 1 base short and J 2 bases short, with 9 bases between. The CDR3 contains 14 residues. Germline CDR1 SGHVS, CDR2 FQNEAQ.

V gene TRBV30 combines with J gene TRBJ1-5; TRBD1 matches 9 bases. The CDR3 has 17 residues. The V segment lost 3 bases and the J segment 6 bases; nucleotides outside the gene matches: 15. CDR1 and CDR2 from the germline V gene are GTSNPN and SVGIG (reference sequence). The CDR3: CAWSQTGTGYISQPQHF. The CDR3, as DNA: TGTGCCTGGAGCCAAACCGGGACAGGGTACATCAGTCAGCCCCAGCATTTT.

The CDR3 region has the DNA TGTGCCAGCAGCATAGGACACTTCTCTGGGGCCAACGTCCTGACTTTC. Translation: CASSIGHFSGANVLTF. V is TRBV11-2 and J is TRBJ2-6; tentatively, D is TRBD1 (5 bases). The CDR3 is made up of 16 amino acids. Per germline, CDR1 SGHAT and CDR2 FQNNGV. Trimming pared 5 bases from V and 0 bases from J, leaving 11 bases between. The entire variable domain, with the rest obtained from reference TRBV11-2 and TRBJ2-6, is as follows: EAGVAQSPRYKIIEKRQSVAFWCNPISGHATLYWYQQILGQGPKLLIQFQNNGVVDDSQLPKDRFSAERLKGVDSTLKIQPAKLEDSAVYLCASSIGHFSGANVLTFGAGSRLTVL.

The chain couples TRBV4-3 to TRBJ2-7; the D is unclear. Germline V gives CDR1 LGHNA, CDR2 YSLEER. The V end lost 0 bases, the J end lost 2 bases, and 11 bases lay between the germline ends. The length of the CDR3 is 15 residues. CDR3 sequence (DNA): TGCGCCAGCAGCCAAGATAGGAGCCCCCCCTACGAGCAGTACTTC. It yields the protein CASSQDRSPPYEQYF.

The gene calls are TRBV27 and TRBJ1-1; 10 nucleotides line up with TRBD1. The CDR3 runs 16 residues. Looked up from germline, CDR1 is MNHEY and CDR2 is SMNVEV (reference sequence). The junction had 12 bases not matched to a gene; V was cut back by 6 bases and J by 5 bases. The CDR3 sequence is CASSRGWDRGGTEAFF. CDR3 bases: TGTGCCAGCAGCCGCGGGTGGGACAGGGGTGGTACTGAAGCTTTCTTT.

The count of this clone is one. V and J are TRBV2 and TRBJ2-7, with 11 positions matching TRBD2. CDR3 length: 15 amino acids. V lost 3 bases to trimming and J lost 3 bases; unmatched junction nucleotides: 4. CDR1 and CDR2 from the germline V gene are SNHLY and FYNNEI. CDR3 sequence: CASSDGTSGFYEQYF. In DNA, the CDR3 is TGTGCCAGCAGTGATGGGACTAGCGGTTTCTACGAGCAGTACTTC.

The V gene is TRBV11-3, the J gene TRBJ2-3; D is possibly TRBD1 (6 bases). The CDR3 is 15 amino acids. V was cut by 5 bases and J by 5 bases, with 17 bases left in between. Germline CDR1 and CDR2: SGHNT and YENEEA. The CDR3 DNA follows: TGTGCCAGCAGCCCGACAGGAGAGGGCCTAGATACGCAGTATTTT. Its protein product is CASSPTGEGLDTQYF.

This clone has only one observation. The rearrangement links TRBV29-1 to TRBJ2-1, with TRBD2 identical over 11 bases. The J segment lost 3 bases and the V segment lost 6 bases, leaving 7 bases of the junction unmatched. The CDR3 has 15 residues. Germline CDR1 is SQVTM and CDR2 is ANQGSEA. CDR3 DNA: TGCAGCGTGGCCGGGACTAGCGGAGACTACAATGAGCAGTTCTTC. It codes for CSVAGTSGDYNEQFF.

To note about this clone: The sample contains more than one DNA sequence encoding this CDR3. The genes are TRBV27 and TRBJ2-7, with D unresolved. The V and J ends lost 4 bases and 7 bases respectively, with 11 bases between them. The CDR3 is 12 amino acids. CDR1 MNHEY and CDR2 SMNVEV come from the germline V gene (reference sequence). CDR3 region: CASSSPLREQYF. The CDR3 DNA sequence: TGTGCCAGCAGTTCGCCCTTGAGAGAGCAGTACTTC.

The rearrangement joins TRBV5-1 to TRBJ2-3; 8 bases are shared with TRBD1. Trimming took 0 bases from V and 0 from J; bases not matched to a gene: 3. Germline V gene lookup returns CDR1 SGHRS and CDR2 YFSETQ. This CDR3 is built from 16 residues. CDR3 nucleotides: TGCGCCAGCAGCTTGGGACAGGGGATTAGCACAGATACGCAGTATTTT. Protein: CASSLGQGISTDTQYF.